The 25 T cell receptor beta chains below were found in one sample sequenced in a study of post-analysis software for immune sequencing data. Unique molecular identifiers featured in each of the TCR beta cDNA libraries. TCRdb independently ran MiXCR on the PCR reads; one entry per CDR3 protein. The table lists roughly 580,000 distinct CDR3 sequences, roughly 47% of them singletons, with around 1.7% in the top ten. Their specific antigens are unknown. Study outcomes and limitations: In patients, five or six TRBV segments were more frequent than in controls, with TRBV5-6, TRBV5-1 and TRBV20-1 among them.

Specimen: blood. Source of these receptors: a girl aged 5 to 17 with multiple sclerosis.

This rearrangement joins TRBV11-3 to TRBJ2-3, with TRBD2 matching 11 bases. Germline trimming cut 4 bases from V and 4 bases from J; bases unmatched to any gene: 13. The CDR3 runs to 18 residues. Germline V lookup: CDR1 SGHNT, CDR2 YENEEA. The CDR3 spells CASSSGTSGRGIADTQYF. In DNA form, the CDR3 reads TGTGCCAGCAGCTCTGGGACTAGCGGCCGAGGGATAGCAGATACGCAGTATTTT.

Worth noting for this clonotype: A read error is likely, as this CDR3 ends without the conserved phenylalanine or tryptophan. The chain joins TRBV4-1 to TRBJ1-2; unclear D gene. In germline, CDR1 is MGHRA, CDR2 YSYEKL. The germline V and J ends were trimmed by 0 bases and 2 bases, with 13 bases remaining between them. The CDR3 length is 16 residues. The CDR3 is CASSQELGSPNYGYTV. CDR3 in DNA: TGCGCCAGCAGCCAAGAACTGGGCAGCCCCAACTATGGCTACACCGTC.

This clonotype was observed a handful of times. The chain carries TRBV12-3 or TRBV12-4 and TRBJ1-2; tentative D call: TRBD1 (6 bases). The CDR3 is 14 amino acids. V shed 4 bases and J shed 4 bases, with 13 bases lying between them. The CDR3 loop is CASSYGGRSYGYTF. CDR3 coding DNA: TGTGCCAGCAGTTACGGGGGCCGTAGCTATGGCTACACCTTC.

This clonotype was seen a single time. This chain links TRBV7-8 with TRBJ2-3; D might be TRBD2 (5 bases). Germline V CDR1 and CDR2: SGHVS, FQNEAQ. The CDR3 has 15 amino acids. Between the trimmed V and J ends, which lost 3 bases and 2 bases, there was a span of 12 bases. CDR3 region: CASSFSIGVTDTQYF. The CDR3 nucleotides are TGTGCCAGCAGCTTTTCTATCGGGGTCACAGATACGCAGTATTTT.

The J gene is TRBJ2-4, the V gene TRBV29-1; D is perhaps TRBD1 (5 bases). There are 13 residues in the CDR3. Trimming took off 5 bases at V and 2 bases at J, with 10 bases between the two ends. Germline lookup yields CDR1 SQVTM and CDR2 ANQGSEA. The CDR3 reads CSVPTASKNIQYF. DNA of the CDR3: TGCAGCGTTCCGACAGCCTCCAAAAACATTCAGTACTTC.

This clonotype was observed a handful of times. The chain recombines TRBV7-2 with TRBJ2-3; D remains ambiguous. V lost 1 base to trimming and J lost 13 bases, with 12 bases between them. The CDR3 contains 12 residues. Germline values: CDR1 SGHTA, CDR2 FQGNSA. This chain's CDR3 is CASSLGRNAEYF. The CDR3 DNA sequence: TGTGCCAGCAGCTTAGGGCGTAACGCAGAGTATTTT. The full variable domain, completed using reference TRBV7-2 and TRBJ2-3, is GAGVSQSPSNKVTEKGKDVELRCDPISGHTALYWYRQSLGQGLEFLIYFQGNSAPDKSGLPSDRFSAERTGGSVSTLTIQRTQQEDSAVYLCASSLGRNAEYFGPGTRLTVL.

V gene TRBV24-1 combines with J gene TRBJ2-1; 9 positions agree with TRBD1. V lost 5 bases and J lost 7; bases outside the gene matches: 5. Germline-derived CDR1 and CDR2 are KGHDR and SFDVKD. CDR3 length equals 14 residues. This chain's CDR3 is CATSATDRGNEQFF. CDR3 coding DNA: TGTGCCACCAGTGCCACGGACAGGGGAAATGAGCAGTTCTTC.

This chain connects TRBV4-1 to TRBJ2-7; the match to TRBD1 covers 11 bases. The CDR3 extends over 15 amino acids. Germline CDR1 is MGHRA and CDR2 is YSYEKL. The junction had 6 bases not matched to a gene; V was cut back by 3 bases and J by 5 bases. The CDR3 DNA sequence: TGCGCCAGCAGCCACTCCAGGGACAGGGGGGACGAGCAGTACTTC. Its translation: CASSHSRDRGDEQYF.

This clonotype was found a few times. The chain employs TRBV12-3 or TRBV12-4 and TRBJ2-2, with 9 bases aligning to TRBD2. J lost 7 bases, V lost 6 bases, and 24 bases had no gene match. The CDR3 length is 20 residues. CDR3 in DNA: TGTGCCAGCAGCCAACCCCCGGGCGGTGGTAGCGGGAGTTTAGTCGGGGAGCTGTTTTTT. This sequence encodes CASSQPPGGGSGSLVGELFF.

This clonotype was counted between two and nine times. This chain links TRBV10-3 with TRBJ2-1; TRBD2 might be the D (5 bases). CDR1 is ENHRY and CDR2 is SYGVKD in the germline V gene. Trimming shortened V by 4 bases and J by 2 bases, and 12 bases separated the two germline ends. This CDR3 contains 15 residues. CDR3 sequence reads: CAISGTAGAYNEQFF. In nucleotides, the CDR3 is TGTGCCATCAGTGGGACCGCCGGGGCCTACAATGAGCAGTTCTTC.

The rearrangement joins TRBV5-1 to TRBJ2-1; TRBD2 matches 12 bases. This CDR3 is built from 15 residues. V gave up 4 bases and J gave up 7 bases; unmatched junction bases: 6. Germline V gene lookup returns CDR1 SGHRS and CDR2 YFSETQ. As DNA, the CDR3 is TGCGCCAGCAGCACCACTAGCGGGGGGTGGAATGAGCAGTTCTTC. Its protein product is CASSTTSGGWNEQFF. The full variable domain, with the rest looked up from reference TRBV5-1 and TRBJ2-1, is KAGVTQTPRYLIKTRGQQVTLSCSPISGHRSVSWYQQTPGQGLQFLFEYFSETQRNKGNFPGRFSGRQFSNSRSEMNVSTLELGDSALYLCASSTTSGGWNEQFFGPGTRLTVL.

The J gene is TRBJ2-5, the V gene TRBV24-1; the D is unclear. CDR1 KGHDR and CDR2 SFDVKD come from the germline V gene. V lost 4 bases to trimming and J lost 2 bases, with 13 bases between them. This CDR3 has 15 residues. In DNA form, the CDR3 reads TGTGCCACCAGTGACCCACTCTACCGACAAGAGACCCAGTACTTC. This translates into CATSDPLYRQETQYF.

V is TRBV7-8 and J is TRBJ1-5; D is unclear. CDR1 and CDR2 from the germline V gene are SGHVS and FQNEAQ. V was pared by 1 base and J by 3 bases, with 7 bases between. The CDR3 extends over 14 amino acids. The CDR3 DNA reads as TGTGCCAGCAGCTTAGAGGCAGACAATCAGCCCCAGCATTTT. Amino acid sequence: CASSLEADNQPQHF.

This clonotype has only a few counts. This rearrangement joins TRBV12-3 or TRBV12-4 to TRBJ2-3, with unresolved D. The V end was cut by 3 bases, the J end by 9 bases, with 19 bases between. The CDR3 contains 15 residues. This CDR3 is CASSFDWADQGTQYF. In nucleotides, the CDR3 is TGTGCCAGCAGTTTCGATTGGGCGGATCAAGGGACGCAGTATTTT.

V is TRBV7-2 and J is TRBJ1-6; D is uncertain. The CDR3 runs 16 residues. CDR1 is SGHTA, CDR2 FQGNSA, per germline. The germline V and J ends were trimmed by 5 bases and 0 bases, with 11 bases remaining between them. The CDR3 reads CASSPRPSSYNSPLHF. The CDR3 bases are TGTGCCAGCAGCCCCCGGCCGAGCTCCTATAATTCACCCCTCCACTTT. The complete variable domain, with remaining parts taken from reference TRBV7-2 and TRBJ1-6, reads GAGVSQSPSNKVTEKGKDVELRCDPISGHTALYWYRQSLGQGLEFLIYFQGNSAPDKSGLPSDRFSAERTGGSVSTLTIQRTQQEDSAVYLCASSPRPSSYNSPLHFGNGTRLTVT.

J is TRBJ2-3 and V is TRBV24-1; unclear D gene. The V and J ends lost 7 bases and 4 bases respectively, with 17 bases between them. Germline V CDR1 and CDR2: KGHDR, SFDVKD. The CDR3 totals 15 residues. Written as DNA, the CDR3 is TGTGCCACCAGGGAGACGAAGAATACGCCAGATACGCAGTATTTT. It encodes CATRETKNTPDTQYF.

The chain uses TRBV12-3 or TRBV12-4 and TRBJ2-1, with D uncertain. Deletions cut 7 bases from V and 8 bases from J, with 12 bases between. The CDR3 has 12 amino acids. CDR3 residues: CASTLSGHEQFF. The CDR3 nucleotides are TGTGCCAGCACCTTATCAGGCCATGAGCAGTTCTTC.

CDR3 in DNA: TGCGCCAGCAGCACCCGGGACAGAAAAAACATTCAGTACTTC. It translates to CASSTRDRKNIQYF. The chain joins TRBV21-1 to TRBJ2-7; the D call of TRBD1 is as the table states it, not checked on the DNA. The end of the DNA aligns better with TRBJ2-4, so the J call may be wrong. TRBV21-1 constitutes a pseudogene. The CDR3 contains 14 residues.

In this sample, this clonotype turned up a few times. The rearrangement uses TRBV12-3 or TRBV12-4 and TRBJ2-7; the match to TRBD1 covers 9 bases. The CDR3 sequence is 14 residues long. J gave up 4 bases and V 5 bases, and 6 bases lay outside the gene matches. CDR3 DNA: TGTGCCAGCAGTACACGGGACAGGGAATACGAGCAGTACTTC. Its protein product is CASSTRDREYEQYF.

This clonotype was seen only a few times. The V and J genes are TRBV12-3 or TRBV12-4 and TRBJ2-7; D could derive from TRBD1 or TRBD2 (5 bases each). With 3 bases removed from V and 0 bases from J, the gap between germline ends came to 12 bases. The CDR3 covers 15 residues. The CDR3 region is CASSFGDGSSYEQYF. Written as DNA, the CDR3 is TGTGCCAGCAGTTTCGGGGACGGCAGCTCCTACGAGCAGTACTTC.

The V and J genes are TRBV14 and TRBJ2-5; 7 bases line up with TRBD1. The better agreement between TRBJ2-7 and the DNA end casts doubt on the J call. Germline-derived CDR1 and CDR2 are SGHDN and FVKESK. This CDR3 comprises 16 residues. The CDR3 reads CASSQEFRDRAYEQYF. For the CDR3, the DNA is TGTGCCAGCAGCCAGGAATTCCGGGACAGAGCCTACGAGCAGTACTTC.

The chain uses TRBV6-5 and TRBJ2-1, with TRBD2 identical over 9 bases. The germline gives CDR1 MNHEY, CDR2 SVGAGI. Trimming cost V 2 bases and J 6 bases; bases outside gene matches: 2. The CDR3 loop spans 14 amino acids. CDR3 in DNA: TGTGCCAGCAGTTACGGCGGGAGGGCCAATGAGCAGTTCTTC. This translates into CASSYGGRANEQFF.

For the CDR3, the DNA is TGCGCCAGCACCACGACAGGAAGCGAGACCCAGTACTTC. Its protein product is CASTTTGSETQYF. The J gene is TRBJ2-7, the V gene TRBV5-1; tentatively, D is TRBD1 (6 bases). The assigned J gene may be wrong: the sequence end matches TRBJ2-5 better. CDR3 length equals 13 residues. Germline values: CDR1 SGHRS, CDR2 YFSETQ.

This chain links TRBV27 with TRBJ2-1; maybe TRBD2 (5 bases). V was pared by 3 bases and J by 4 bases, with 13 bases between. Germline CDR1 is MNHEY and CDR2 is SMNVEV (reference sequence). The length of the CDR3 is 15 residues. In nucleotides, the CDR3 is TGTGCCAGCAGTTTTTTACGTGACTATTACAATGAGCAGTTCTTC. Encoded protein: CASSFLRDYYNEQFF.

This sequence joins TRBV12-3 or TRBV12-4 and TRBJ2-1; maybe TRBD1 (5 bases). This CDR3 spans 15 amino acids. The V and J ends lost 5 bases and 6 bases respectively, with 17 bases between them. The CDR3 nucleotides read TGTGCCAGCAGTGGCTGGACGGCCAGGGCCAATGAGCAGTTCTTC. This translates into CASSGWTARANEQFF.